Detailed here is one TCR beta chain. Antigen unknown. Germline is not matched at one junction end, which may reflect a read error. Looked up from germline, CDR1 is KGHSH and CDR2 is LQKENI. CDR3 length: 15 residues. TCR beta cDNA was prepared out of around 460 ng total RNA by means of a constant-region primer. Three nested multiplex PCR rounds, a slightly modified ARM-PCR, produced the libraries for TCR beta. A C-beta reverse primer and TRBV1-TRBV30 forward primers served in each of the first two PCR rounds, at 10 cycles apiece. TCRdb called the multiplex PCR reads again in MiXCR, with one record for every CDR3 protein. Here the sample spans 100,000 to 120,000 distinct CDR3 sequences, around 83% being singletons. Co-extracting RNA and DNA was done with about 17-31 mg of unsorted bulk tissue as input. Treatment of the patients' primary liver carcinoma consisted of surgical resection. This entry belongs to a study of tumor-infiltrating lymphocytes in primary liver carcinoma. Study details: In every tissue type, samples returned a similar yield of roughly 3.65 to 8 million productive TCRbeta reads.

Findings and caveats of the study: Tumor region pairs showed greater overlap than either tumor-adjacent or tumor-blood pairs did. There were only about 7.5-25% of top clones found in all five tumor regions.

Sequenced input: liver tumor tissue from sampling region 3. Stated subset: tumor region T3, left-lateral pole. The chain has TRBV18 and TRBJ1-6; maybe TRBD1 (5 bases). This clonotype was obtained from a man between 40 and 49 years old with primary liver carcinoma and hepatitis B virus infection. The CDR3 DNA sequence: TGTGCCATCTCACCAAGTGGGGGTGGCAATTCACCCCTCCACTTT. It translates to CAISPSGGGNSPLHF.